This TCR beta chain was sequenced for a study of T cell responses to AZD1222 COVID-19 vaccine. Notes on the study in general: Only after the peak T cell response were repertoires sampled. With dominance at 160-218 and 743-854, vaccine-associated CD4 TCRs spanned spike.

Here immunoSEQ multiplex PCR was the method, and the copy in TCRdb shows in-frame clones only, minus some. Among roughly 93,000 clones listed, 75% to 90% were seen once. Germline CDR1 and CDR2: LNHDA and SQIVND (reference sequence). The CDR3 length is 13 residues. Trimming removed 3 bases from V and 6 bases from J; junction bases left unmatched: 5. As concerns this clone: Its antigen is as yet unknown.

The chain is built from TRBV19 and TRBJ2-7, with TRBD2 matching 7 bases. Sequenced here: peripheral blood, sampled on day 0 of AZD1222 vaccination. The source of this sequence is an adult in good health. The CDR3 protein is CASSIRGSTEQYF. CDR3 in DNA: TGTGCCAGTAGTATTCGCGGGAGTACCGAGCAGTACTTC.